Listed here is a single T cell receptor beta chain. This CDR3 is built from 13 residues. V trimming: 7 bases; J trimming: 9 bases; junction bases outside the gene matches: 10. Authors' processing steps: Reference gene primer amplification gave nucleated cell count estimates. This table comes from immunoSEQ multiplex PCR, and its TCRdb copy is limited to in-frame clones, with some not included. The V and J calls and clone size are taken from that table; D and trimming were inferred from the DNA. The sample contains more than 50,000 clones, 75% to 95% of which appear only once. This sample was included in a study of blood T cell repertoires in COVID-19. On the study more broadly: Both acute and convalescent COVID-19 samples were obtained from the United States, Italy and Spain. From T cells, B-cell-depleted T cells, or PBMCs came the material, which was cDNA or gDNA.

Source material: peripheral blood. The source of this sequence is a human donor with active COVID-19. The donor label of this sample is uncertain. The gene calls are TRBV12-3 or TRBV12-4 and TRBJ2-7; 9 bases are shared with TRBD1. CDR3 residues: CASTRTGALGQYF. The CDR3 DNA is TGTGCCAGCACAAGGACAGGGGCCCTGGGGCAGTACTTC.